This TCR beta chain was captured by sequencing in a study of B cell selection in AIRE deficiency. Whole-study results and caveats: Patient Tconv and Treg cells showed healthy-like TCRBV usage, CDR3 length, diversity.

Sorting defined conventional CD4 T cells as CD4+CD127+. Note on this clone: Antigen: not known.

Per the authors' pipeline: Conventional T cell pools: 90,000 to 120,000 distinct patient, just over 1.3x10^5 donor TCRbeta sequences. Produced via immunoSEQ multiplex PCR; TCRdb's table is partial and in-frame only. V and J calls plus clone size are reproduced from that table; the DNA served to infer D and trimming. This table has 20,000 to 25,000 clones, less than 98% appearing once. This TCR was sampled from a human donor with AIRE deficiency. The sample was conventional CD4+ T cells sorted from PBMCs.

The chain's CDR3 is CASSLGWGSPLHF. For the CDR3, the DNA is TGTGCCAGCAGCTTAGGGTGGGGCTCACCCCTCCACTTT. The chain is built from TRBV11-3 and TRBJ1-6; D is perhaps TRBD1 (5 bases). Per germline, CDR1 SGHNT and CDR2 YENEEA. The CDR3 length is 13 residues. Trimming took 1 base from V and 10 from J, leaving 8 bases between them. The full variable domain, completed using reference TRBV11-3 and TRBJ1-6, is EAGVVQSPRYKIIEKKQPVAFWCNPISGHNTLYWYLQNLGQGPELLIRYENEEAVDDSQLPKDRFSAERLKGVDSTLKIQPAELGDSAVYLCASSLGWGSPLHFGNGTRLTVT.